This T cell receptor beta chain derives from a study of cytomegalovirus exposure and HLA in healthy donors. Use of 60 Vbeta and 13 Jbeta primers characterized the PCR. TCRdb's copy holds only in-frame clones and misses some; the assay was immunoSEQ multiplex PCR. This sample has over 80,000 clones, with approximately 64% found just once. Sequencing was done on a sample of PBMCs. The sequence came from a boy aged 5-17 years in good health and CMV-seropositive.

CDR3 sequence reads: CASTLGVYNSPLHF. The DNA for the CDR3 is TGTGCCAGCACCTTAGGGGTTTATAATTCACCCCTCCACTTT. The chain carries TRBV5-8 and TRBJ1-6, with D tentatively TRBD1 (5 bases). Germline CDR1 SGHTS, CDR2 YDEGEE. This CDR3 is 14 amino acids long. V was clipped by 6 bases and J by 4 bases, with 11 bases between them.